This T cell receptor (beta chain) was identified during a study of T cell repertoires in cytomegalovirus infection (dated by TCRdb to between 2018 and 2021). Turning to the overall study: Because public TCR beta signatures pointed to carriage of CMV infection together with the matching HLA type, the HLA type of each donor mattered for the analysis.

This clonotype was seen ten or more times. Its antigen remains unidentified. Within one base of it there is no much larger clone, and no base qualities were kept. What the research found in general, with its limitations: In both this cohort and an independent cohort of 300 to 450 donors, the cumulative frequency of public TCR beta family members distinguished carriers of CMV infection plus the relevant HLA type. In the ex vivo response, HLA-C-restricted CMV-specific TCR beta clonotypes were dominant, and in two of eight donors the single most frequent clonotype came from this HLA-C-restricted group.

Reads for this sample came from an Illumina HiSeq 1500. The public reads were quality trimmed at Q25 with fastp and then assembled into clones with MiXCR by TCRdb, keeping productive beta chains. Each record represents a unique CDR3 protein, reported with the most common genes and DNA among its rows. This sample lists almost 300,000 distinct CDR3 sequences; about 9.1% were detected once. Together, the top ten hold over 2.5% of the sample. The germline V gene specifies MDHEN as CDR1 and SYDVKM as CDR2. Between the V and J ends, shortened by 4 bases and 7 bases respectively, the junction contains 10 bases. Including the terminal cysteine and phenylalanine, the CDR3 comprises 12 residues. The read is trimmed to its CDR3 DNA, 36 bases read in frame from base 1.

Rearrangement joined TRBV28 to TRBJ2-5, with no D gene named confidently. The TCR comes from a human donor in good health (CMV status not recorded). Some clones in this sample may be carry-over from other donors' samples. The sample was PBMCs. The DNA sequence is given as TGTGCCAGCAGTTCAAAATTGGTGACCCAGTACTTC. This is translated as CASSSKLVTQYF.